This T cell receptor beta chain originates from a study of regulatory dendritic cells for organ transplantation. Study-wide results and limits: Naive T cells showed high diversity, memory cells less, memory CD8+ least. Memory CD8+ clonal expansion seemed more limited with regulatory than mature dendritic cells.

The V segment lost 0 bases and the J segment 9 bases; nucleotides outside the gene matches: 6. The length of the CDR3 is 14 residues. Germline-derived CDR1 and CDR2 are SGHRS and YFSETQ. Sorted T cells were CFSE-labeled and cultured less than 6 days with allogeneic regulatory or mature dendritic cells at 1:10. Naive CD45RA+ and memory CD45RO+ CD4+ or CD8+ T cells were FACS-sorted. Method: immunoSEQ multiplex PCR; TCRdb's copy keeps in-frame clones and lacks some. This table has about 18,000 clones, around 85% appearing once. As to this clone: The antigen is undetermined.

The receptor comes from a human donor in good health. The V call is TRBV5-1, the J call TRBJ2-1; TRBD2 matches 7 bases. The material sequenced was memory CD4+ T cells from blood cultured with regulatory dendritic cells. As to subset: CD45RO+ memory T cells. The CDR3 DNA reads TGCGCCAGCAGCTTGGGGACTAGGGTTTCTGAGCAGTTCTTC. Encoded protein: CASSLGTRVSEQFF.